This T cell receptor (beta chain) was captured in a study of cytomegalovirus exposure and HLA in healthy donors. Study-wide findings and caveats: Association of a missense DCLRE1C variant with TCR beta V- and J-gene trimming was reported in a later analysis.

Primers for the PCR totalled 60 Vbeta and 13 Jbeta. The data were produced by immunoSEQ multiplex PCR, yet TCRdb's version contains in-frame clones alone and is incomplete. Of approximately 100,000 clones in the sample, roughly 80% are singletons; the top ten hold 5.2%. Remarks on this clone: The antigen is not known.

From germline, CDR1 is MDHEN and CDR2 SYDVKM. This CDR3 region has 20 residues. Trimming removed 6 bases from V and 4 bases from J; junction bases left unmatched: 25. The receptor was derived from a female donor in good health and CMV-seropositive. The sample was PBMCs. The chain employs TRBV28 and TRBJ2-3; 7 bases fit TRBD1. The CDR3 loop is CASRPAGAMLGRGGSDTQYF. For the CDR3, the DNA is TGTGCCAGCAGGCCCGCCGGGGCAATGCTGGGGAGAGGGGGCTCAGATACGCAGTATTTT.